This TCR beta chain emerged from a study of T cell responses to AZD1222 COVID-19 vaccine. Profiling relied on immunoSEQ multiplex PCR, and the TCRdb table lists in-frame clones only, not all of them. The sample has 85,000 to 90,000 clones; around nine tenths are singletons. With respect to this clone: Antigen unknown.

Study-wide results and caveats: Only a handful of AZD1222 recipients, six or seven in all, had baseline seropositivity. Clonal diversity was possibly underestimated; the donors were predominantly white British and more often female.

Sequences were derived from peripheral blood, sampled on day 0 of MenACWY control vaccination. The receptor comes from an adult in good health.

The DNA of the CDR3 is TGTGCCAGCAGTCGTAAGGTATCTCAGCCCCAGCATTTT. It codes for CASSRKVSQPQHF. The chain joins TRBV27 to TRBJ1-5; no clear D. This CDR3 region has 13 residues. With 5 bases removed from V and 6 bases from J, the gap between germline ends came to 11 bases. CDR1 MNHEY and CDR2 SMNVEV come from the germline V gene (reference sequence).